The rows below give T cell receptor beta chains drawn from one sample of a study of T-cell reconstitution after alpha-beta-depleted transplantation in children. Using its own MiXCR run on the PCR reads, TCRdb lists one record per CDR3 protein. Seen here are 250,000 or so distinct CDR3 sequences, about 24% observed once, and the top ten hold about 5%. Sequences were derived from PBMCs, mostly from graft donor cells, sampled 360 days after TCRalphabeta/CD19-depleted stem cell transplant. These receptors all come from a female patient aged 2 to 10 who had a stem cell transplant for congenital amegakaryocytic thrombocytopenia, so the T cells may come from the graft donor. Both conserved end residues are part of each CDR3. D genes are given only for firm matches. For some rows the clone size is stated as once, few or many, or as a class when expanded; others skip it.

v_gene	abundance	j_gene	d_gene	CDR3aa	CDR3nt
TRBV7-9	few	TRBJ2-3	TRBD2	CASSLGGSHTDTQYF	TGTGCCAGCAGCTTAGGCGGGAGCCACACAGATACGCAGTATTTT
TRBV6-5	NA	TRBJ1-2	TRBD1	CASSYWTGDANYGYTF	TGTGCCAGCAGTTATTGGACAGGGGATGCCAACTATGGCTACACCTTC
TRBV20-1	few	TRBJ2-7	NA	CSARGGSGEQYF	TGCAGTGCTAGAGGGGGGTCGGGTGAGCAGTACTTC
TRBV6-5	few	TRBJ2-1	TRBD2	CASSYQTSGVNEQFF	TGTGCCAGCAGTTACCAGACTAGCGGAGTGAATGAGCAGTTCTTC
TRBV5-1	NA	TRBJ2-2	TRBD2	CASSPGGGAGELFF	TGCGCCAGCAGCCCTGGCGGGGGGGCCGGGGAGCTGTTTTTT
TRBV28	few	TRBJ2-1	NA	CASSFRFTLGNEQFF	TGTGCCAGCAGTTTTAGATTCACCCTGGGCAATGAGCAGTTCTTC
TRBV27	few	TRBJ2-2	TRBD1	CASSLRRPGTVDTGELFF	TGTGCCAGCAGTTTACGGCGTCCCGGGACAGTGGACACCGGGGAGCTGTTTTTT
TRBV5-8	few	TRBJ2-1	TRBD1	CASSTIHGQVNEQFF	TGTGCCAGCAGCACGATTCACGGACAGGTCAATGAGCAGTTCTTC
TRBV4-1	NA	TRBJ1-3	NA	CASSRYRDGNTIYF	TGCGCCAGCAGCCGTTACAGGGACGGAAACACCATATATTTT
TRBV4-2	NA	TRBJ2-1	NA	CASSQDVADTLYNEQFF	TGTGCCAGCAGCCAAGATGTCGCGGATACCCTTTACAATGAGCAGTTCTTC
TRBV3-1	few	TRBJ2-7	TRBD1	CASSRGETGVREQYF	TGTGCCAGCAGCCGCGGTGAGACAGGGGTCCGCGAGCAGTACTTC
TRBV12-3/TRBV12-4	few	TRBJ2-7	NA	CASTIGSITYEQYF	TGTGCCAGCACTATAGGCTCCATCACCTACGAGCAGTACTTC
TRBV7-9	many	TRBJ2-1	NA	CASSFLTPLRNEQFF	TGTGCCAGCAGCTTCCTGACCCCACTACGCAATGAGCAGTTCTTC
TRBV12-3/TRBV12-4	few	TRBJ2-4	TRBD1	CASRGDRTKGSIQYF	TGTGCCAGCAGAGGGGACAGAACTAAGGGGAGCATTCAGTACTTC
TRBV12-3/TRBV12-4	few	TRBJ2-5	TRBD2	CASSIPGLAEETQYF	TGTGCCAGCAGCATCCCGGGACTAGCGGAAGAGACCCAGTACTTC
TRBV11-3	few	TRBJ2-1	NA	CASSFLSPTGVKGDGEQFF	TGTGCCAGCAGCTTCCTTTCTCCCACGGGGGTCAAAGGGGACGGTGAGCAGTTCTTC
TRBV18	NA	TRBJ1-3	TRBD1	CASSATGESGNTIYF	TGTGCCAGCTCAGCCACAGGGGAATCTGGAAACACCATATATTTT
TRBV6-1	few	TRBJ2-2	NA	CASSEFVLAGLESGELFF	TGTGCCAGCAGTGAATTCGTCCTGGCGGGCCTGGAAAGCGGGGAGCTGTTTTTT
TRBV4-2	few	TRBJ2-7	NA	CASSQDAWGTSEQYF	TGTGCCAGCAGCCAAGATGCTTGGGGGACCAGCGAGCAGTACTTC